This T cell receptor (beta chain) was found in a study of tumor-infiltrating lymphocytes in primary liver carcinoma. On the study more broadly: Patients were men and women aged 30 to 69 years.

Production of TCR beta cDNA used roughly 0.55 ug total RNA together with a constant-region primer. Sequencing libraries for TCR beta derived from three nested multiplex PCR rounds that used slightly modified ARM-PCR. It was with TRBV1-TRBV30 forward primers and a C-beta reverse primer that the first two PCR rounds were run, at roughly 10 cycles each. One entry per CDR3 protein, called by TCRdb with MiXCR from the multiplex PCR reads. Of about 320,000 distinct CDR3 sequences in the sample, approximately 65% are singletons; the top ten hold roughly 10%. The CDR3 covers 16 residues. Deletions cut 4 bases from V and 3 bases from J, with 19 bases between. Germline CDR1 is SGHDN and CDR2 is FVKESK. Study outcomes and limitations: Researchers found tumor-adjacent and tumor-blood pairs overlapped less than tumor region pairs.

Germline DNA was extracted too, while blood RNA derived from unsorted whole blood. Approximately 4.1 milliliters of peripheral blood were drawn preoperatively. This clonotype was seen more than once but under ten times. The antigen is undetermined. Sequences were obtained from peripheral blood. This clonotype was sampled from a man in his forties with primary liver carcinoma and hepatitis B virus infection. V gene TRBV14 combines with J gene TRBJ2-7; D not resolved. This CDR3 reads CASSPPCLFAVYEQYF. CDR3 nucleotide sequence: TGTGCCAGCAGCCCCCCTTGTCTTTTCGCCGTCTACGAGCAGTACTTC.